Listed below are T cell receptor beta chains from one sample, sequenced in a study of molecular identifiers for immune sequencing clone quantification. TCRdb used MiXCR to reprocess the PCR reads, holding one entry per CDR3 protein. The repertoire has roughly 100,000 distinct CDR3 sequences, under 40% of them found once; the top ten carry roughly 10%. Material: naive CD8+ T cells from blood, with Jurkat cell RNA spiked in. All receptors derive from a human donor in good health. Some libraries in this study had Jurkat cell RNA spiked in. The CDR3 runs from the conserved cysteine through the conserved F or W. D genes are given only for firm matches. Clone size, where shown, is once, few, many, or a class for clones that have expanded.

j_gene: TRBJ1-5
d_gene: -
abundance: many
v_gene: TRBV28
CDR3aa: CASSFSFHQPQHF

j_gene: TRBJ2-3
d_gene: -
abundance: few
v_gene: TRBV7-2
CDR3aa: CASSLGGDSTDTQYF

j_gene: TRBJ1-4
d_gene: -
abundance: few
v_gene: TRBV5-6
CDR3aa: CASSFTGEKLFF

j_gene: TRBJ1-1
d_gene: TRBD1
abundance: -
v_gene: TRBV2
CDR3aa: CASRLDRGVNTEAFF

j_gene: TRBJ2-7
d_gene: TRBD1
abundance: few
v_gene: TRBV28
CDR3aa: CASSWTGGYEQYF

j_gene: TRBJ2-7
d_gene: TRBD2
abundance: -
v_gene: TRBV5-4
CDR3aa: CASSLSGRAGEQYF

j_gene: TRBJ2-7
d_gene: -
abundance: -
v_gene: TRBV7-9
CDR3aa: CASSLVPDSSYEQSF

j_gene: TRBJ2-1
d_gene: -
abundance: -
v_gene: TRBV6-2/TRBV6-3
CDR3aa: CASSSPRTGNEQFF

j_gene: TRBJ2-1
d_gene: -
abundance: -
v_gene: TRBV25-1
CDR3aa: CASSNDEQFF

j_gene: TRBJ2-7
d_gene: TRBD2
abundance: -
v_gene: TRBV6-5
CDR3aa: CASSKGGRTEYEQYF

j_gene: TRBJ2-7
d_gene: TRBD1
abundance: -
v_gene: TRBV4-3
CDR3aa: CASSQGQGASNEQYF

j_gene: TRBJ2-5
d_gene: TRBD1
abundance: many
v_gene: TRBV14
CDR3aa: CASSQWTGQTQYF

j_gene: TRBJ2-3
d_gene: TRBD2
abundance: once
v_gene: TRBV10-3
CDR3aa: CASTGLEWSDTQYF

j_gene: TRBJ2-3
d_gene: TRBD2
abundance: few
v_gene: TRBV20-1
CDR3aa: CSASFLAGVEDTQYF

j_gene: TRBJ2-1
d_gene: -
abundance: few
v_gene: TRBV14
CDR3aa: CASSHVPARGNEQFF

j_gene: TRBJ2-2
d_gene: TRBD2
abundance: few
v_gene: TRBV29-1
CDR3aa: CSVAGLAENTGELFF

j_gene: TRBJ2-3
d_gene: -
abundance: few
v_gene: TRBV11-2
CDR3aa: CASSAIEDTQYF

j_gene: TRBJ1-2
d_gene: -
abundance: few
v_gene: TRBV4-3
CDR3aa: CASSPNSGTAYGYTF

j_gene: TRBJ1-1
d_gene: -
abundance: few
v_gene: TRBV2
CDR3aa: CASSEEQMNTEAFF

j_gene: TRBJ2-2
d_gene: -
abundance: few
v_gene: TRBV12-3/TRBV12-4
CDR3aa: CASSLGSSPSGELFF

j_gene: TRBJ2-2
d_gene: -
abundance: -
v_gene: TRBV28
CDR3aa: CAGGFRAAGTGELYF

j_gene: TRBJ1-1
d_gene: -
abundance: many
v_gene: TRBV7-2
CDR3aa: CASSPWGTEAFF

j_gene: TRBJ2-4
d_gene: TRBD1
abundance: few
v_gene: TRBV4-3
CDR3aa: CASSPGQPKNIQYF

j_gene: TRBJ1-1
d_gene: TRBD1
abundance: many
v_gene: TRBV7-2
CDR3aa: CASSPWPTGTGFEAFF

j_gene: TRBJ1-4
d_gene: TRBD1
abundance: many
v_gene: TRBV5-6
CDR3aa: CASSWRTGADEKLFF

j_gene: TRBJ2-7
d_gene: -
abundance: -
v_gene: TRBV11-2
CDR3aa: CASSSNQGYEQYF

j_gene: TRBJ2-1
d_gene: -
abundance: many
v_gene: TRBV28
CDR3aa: CASSLGGSNEQFF

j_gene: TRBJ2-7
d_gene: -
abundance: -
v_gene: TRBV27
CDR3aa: CASSFRAPYEQYF

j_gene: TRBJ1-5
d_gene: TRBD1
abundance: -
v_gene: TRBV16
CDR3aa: CASSQSWGQKGGQPQHF

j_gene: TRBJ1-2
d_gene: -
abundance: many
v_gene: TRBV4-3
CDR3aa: CTSSPGETNGYTF

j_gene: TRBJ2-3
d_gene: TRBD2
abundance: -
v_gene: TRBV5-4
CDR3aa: CASSQGLAGDVDGTDTQYF

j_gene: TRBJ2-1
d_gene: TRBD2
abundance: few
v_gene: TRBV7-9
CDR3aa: CASSTTSGRGGEQFF

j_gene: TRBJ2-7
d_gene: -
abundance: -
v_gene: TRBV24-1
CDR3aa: CDTSDLNGWEQYF

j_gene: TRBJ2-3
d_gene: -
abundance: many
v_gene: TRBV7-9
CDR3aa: CASSPRIDTQYF

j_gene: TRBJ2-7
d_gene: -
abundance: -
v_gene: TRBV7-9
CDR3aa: CASSLEGRGYEQYF

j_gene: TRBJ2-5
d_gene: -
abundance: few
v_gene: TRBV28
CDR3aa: CASSFPYHSGEGQETQYF

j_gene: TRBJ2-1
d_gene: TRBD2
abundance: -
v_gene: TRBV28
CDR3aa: CASSGGGRNEQFF

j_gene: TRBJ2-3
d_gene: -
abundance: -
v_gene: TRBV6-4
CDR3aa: CASSAGQYTDTQYF

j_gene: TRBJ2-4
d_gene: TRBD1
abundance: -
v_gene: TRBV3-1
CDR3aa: CASSHPTGPKNIQYF

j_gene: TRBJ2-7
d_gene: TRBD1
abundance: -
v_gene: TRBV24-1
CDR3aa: CATNNKDEGDRGLYEQYF

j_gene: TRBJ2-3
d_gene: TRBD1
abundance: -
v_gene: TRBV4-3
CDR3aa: CASSLDLAGQGSTDTQYF

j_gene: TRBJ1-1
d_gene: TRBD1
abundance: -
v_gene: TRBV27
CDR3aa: CACNRLTGGDTEAFF

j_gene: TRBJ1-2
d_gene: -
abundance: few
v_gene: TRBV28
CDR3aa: CASSGTEETTLANYGYTF

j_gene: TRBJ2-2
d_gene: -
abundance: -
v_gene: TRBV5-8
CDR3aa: CASSLRQTNTGELFF

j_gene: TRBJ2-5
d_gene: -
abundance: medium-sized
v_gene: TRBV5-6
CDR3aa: CASSLLIWGETQYF

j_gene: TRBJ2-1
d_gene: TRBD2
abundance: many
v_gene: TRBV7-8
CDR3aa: CASSLVPGGVNEQFF

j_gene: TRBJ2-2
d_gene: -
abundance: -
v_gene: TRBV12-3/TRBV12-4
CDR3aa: CASSTWTEPTGELFF

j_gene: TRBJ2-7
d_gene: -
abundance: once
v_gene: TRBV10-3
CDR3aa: CATSQDSYEQYF